This T cell receptor (beta chain) was obtained from a study of blood T cell repertoires in COVID-19. Here immunoSEQ multiplex PCR was the method, and the copy in TCRdb shows in-frame clones only, minus some. The table has about 190,000 clones, around 87% seen once; the top ten hold 0.62%. The V and J ends lost 4 bases and 0 bases, in that order; junction bases with no gene match: 9. The CDR3 is 16 residues long. Germline V CDR1 and CDR2: SGHRS, YFSETQ. V is TRBV5-1 and J is TRBJ1-2, with 7 bases aligning to TRBD1. This sequence was found in a man in his fifties with acute or convalescent COVID-19. Sequencing input: peripheral blood. The CDR3 is CASSGKTGQTNYGYTF. The CDR3 region has the DNA TGCGCCAGCAGCGGGAAGACAGGGCAAACTAACTATGGCTACACCTTC.